This is a list of T cell receptor beta chains from one sample in a study of blood T cell repertoires in COVID-19. Repertoires were generated with immunoSEQ multiplex PCR, while TCRdb's copy carries only in-frame clones and drops some. Among under 200,000 clones listed, 85% to 90% were seen once. The sample consisted of peripheral blood. These receptors all come from a man between 18 and 35 years old with acute or convalescent COVID-19. Each CDR3 is given with its conserved first and last residue. Each record gives: clone size, D gene, J gene, V gene, CDR3 protein, CDR3 DNA. The D gene is left open where the match is weak. Expanded clones get a size class; other rows say once, few or many, or leave the size out.

clone size: few; D gene: NA; J gene: TRBJ1-5; V gene: TRBV19; CDR3 protein: CASSAPRGTQPQHF; CDR3 DNA: TGTGCCAGTAGTGCCCCTAGGGGGACTCAGCCCCAGCATTTT
clone size: NA; D gene: TRBD1; J gene: TRBJ1-5; V gene: TRBV12-3/TRBV12-4; CDR3 protein: CASRAPTGSQHF; CDR3 DNA: TGTGCCAGCAGGGCCCCGACAGGGTCCCAGCATTTT
clone size: NA; D gene: NA; J gene: TRBJ1-4; V gene: TRBV12-3/TRBV12-4; CDR3 protein: CASKTGEKLFF; CDR3 DNA: TGTGCCAGCAAAACAGGGGAAAAACTGTTTTTT
clone size: NA; D gene: TRBD1; J gene: TRBJ1-2; V gene: TRBV6-5; CDR3 protein: CASSRGLYGYTF; CDR3 DNA: TGTGCCAGCAGTAGGGGGCTCTATGGCTACACCTTC
clone size: once; D gene: TRBD2; J gene: TRBJ2-1; V gene: TRBV19; CDR3 protein: CASSTVSGGAGNEQFF; CDR3 DNA: TGTGCCAGTAGTACCGTTAGCGGGGGGGCAGGCAATGAGCAGTTCTTC
clone size: NA; D gene: NA; J gene: TRBJ1-6; V gene: TRBV18; CDR3 protein: CASSSPLTGLDSPLHF; CDR3 DNA: TGTGCCAGCTCATCCCCTCTGACAGGATTAGATTCACCCCTCCACTTT
clone size: NA; D gene: NA; J gene: TRBJ2-1; V gene: TRBV19; CDR3 protein: CASSSGVSYNEQFF; CDR3 DNA: TGTGCCAGTAGTTCAGGGGTGTCCTACAATGAGCAGTTCTTC
clone size: NA; D gene: TRBD1; J gene: TRBJ1-5; V gene: TRBV19; CDR3 protein: CASSRGQGALHNNQPQHF; CDR3 DNA: TGTGCCAGTAGTAGAGGACAGGGGGCCCTTCATAACAATCAGCCCCAGCATTTT
clone size: NA; D gene: NA; J gene: TRBJ1-6; V gene: TRBV27; CDR3 protein: CASSFEDSPLHF; CDR3 DNA: TGTGCCAGCAGTTTCGAGGATTCACCCCTCCACTTT
clone size: NA; D gene: NA; J gene: TRBJ1-4; V gene: TRBV6-2/TRBV6-3; CDR3 protein: CASSRGQQATNEKLFF; CDR3 DNA: TGTGCCAGCAGCCGAGGACAGCAAGCAACTAATGAAAAACTGTTTTTT
clone size: NA; D gene: NA; J gene: TRBJ2-5; V gene: TRBV9; CDR3 protein: CASSVGDKGYQETQYF; CDR3 DNA: TGTGCCAGCAGCGTCGGGGACAAGGGGTACCAAGAGACCCAGTACTTC
clone size: NA; D gene: NA; J gene: TRBJ1-5; V gene: TRBV4-1; CDR3 protein: CASSQDGRLDSNQPQHF; CDR3 DNA: TGCGCCAGCAGCCAAGATGGTCGGTTAGATAGCAATCAGCCCCAGCATTTT
clone size: NA; D gene: NA; J gene: TRBJ1-1; V gene: TRBV7-9; CDR3 protein: CASSLDARVNTEAFF; CDR3 DNA: TGTGCCAGCAGCTTAGACGCCAGGGTGAACACTGAAGCTTTCTTT
clone size: NA; D gene: NA; J gene: TRBJ1-6; V gene: TRBV28; CDR3 protein: CASSLSPVANSPLHF; CDR3 DNA: TGTGCCAGCAGTTTAAGCCCCGTAGCCAATTCACCCCTCCACTTT
clone size: NA; D gene: TRBD2; J gene: TRBJ2-2; V gene: TRBV7-9; CDR3 protein: CASSQAGVTGELFF; CDR3 DNA: TGTGCCAGCAGCCAGGCGGGGGTCACCGGGGAGCTGTTTTTT
clone size: few; D gene: TRBD1; J gene: TRBJ1-2; V gene: TRBV3-1/TRBV3-2; CDR3 protein: CASSPKGQGGYGYTF; CDR3 DNA: TGTGCCAGCAGCCCAAAAGGACAGGGCGGTTATGGCTACACCTTC
clone size: NA; D gene: TRBD1; J gene: TRBJ2-1; V gene: TRBV5-1; CDR3 protein: CASYPTGTEFNEQFF; CDR3 DNA: TGCGCCAGCTACCCGACGGGGACAGAATTCAATGAGCAGTTCTTC
clone size: NA; D gene: TRBD1; J gene: TRBJ2-2; V gene: TRBV6-5; CDR3 protein: CASSLGQGLAGELFF; CDR3 DNA: TGTGCCAGCAGCCTGGGACAGGGATTGGCCGGGGAGCTGTTTTTT
clone size: NA; D gene: TRBD2; J gene: TRBJ2-3; V gene: TRBV24-1; CDR3 protein: CATSDLGAGELHTQYF; CDR3 DNA: TGTGCCACCAGTGATTTAGGAGCGGGGGAACTACATACGCAGTATTTT
clone size: NA; D gene: NA; J gene: TRBJ1-5; V gene: TRBV29-1; CDR3 protein: CSVQQGWGQPQHF; CDR3 DNA: TGCAGCGTTCAACAGGGTTGGGGGCAGCCCCAGCATTTT
clone size: few; D gene: NA; J gene: TRBJ2-1; V gene: TRBV5-1; CDR3 protein: CASSLGENEYNEQFF; CDR3 DNA: TGCGCCAGCAGCTTGGGGGAGAACGAATACAATGAGCAGTTCTTC
clone size: NA; D gene: TRBD1; J gene: TRBJ1-2; V gene: TRBV14; CDR3 protein: CASSRGQGSGGYTF; CDR3 DNA: TGTGCCAGCAGCCGGGGACAGGGGAGCGGCGGCTACACCTTC
clone size: NA; D gene: TRBD1; J gene: TRBJ1-2; V gene: TRBV13; CDR3 protein: CASSPGTEANYGYTF; CDR3 DNA: TGTGCCAGCAGCCCCGGGACAGAAGCTAACTATGGCTACACCTTC
clone size: NA; D gene: TRBD1; J gene: TRBJ1-6; V gene: TRBV30; CDR3 protein: CAWSTEGANLNSPLHF; CDR3 DNA: TGTGCCTGGAGTACTGAGGGGGCTAACCTTAATTCACCCCTCCACTTT
clone size: NA; D gene: TRBD1; J gene: TRBJ2-3; V gene: TRBV27; CDR3 protein: CASSRQGVRTDTQYF; CDR3 DNA: TGTGCCAGCAGTCGACAGGGGGTGAGGACAGATACGCAGTATTTT
clone size: NA; D gene: TRBD1; J gene: TRBJ1-5; V gene: TRBV28; CDR3 protein: CASSLGDRGNQPQHF; CDR3 DNA: TGTGCCAGCAGTTTAGGGGACAGGGGAAATCAGCCCCAGCATTTT
clone size: NA; D gene: TRBD1; J gene: TRBJ1-2; V gene: TRBV29-1; CDR3 protein: CSARQGGGYTF; CDR3 DNA: TGCAGCGCAAGACAGGGAGGAGGCTACACCTTC
clone size: NA; D gene: NA; J gene: TRBJ1-5; V gene: TRBV25-1; CDR3 protein: CASSAGQRDNQPQHF; CDR3 DNA: TGTGCCAGCAGTGCTGGACAGAGAGACAATCAGCCCCAGCATTTT
clone size: NA; D gene: TRBD2; J gene: TRBJ2-5; V gene: TRBV6-6; CDR3 protein: CASSLKRGGQETQYF; CDR3 DNA: TGTGCCAGCAGTCTAAAGCGGGGGGGACAAGAGACCCAGTACTTC
clone size: NA; D gene: NA; J gene: TRBJ1-5; V gene: TRBV6-4; CDR3 protein: CASSDPERSGKIIDQPQHF; CDR3 DNA: TGTGCCAGCAGTGACCCGGAACGTTCAGGTAAAATAATAGATCAGCCCCAGCATTTT
clone size: NA; D gene: TRBD1; J gene: TRBJ1-6; V gene: TRBV19; CDR3 protein: CASSMTGDSPLHF; CDR3 DNA: TGTGCCAGTAGTATGACAGGGGATTCACCCCTCCACTTT
clone size: NA; D gene: TRBD1; J gene: TRBJ1-2; V gene: TRBV27; CDR3 protein: CASRGTGAFGYTF; CDR3 DNA: TGTGCCAGCAGGGGGACAGGGGCATTTGGCTACACCTTC
clone size: NA; D gene: NA; J gene: TRBJ1-3; V gene: TRBV7-6; CDR3 protein: CASSPSGVSGNTIYF; CDR3 DNA: TGTGCCAGCAGCCCTAGCGGGGTCTCTGGAAACACCATATATTTT
clone size: NA; D gene: TRBD1; J gene: TRBJ1-5; V gene: TRBV2; CDR3 protein: CASSDRGRYSNQPQHF; CDR3 DNA: TGTGCCAGCAGTGACAGGGGGAGATATAGCAATCAGCCCCAGCATTTT
clone size: NA; D gene: NA; J gene: TRBJ1-3; V gene: TRBV6-6; CDR3 protein: CASSYSGSSGNTIYF; CDR3 DNA: TGTGCCAGCAGTTATTCGGGGAGCTCTGGAAACACCATATATTTT
clone size: once; D gene: NA; J gene: TRBJ1-5; V gene: TRBV3-1/TRBV3-2; CDR3 protein: CASSQGHNSNQPQHF; CDR3 DNA: TGTGCCAGCAGCCAAGGACACAATAGCAATCAGCCCCAGCATTTT
clone size: few; D gene: TRBD2; J gene: TRBJ2-3; V gene: TRBV5-1; CDR3 protein: CASSVGLAGDTQYF; CDR3 DNA: TGCGCCAGCAGCGTGGGACTAGCAGGAGATACGCAGTATTTT